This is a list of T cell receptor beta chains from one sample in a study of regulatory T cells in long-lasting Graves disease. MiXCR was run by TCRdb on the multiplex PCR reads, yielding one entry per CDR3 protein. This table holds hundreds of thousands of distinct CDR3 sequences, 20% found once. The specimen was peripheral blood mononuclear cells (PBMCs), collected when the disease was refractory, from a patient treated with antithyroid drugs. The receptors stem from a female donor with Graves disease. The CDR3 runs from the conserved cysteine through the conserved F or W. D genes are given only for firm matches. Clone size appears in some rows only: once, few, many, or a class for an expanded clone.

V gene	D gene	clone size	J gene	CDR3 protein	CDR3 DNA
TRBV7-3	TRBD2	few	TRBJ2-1	CASSRAGGGFEQFF	TGTGCCAGCAGCCGAGCGGGAGGCGGGTTTGAGCAGTTCTTC
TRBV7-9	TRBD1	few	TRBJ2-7	CASSLGQGNSYEQYF	TGTGCCAGCAGCTTAGGACAGGGGAACTCCTACGAGCAGTACTTC
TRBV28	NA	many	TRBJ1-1	CASSRPGGDTEAFF	TGTGCCAGCAGCCGGCCCGGGGGAGACACTGAAGCTTTCTTT
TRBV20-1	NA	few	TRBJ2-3	CSARGQGDTQYF	TGCAGTGCTAGAGGTCAGGGGGATACGCAGTATTTT
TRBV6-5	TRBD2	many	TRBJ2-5	CASSWGPGGETQYF	TGTGCCAGCAGTTGGGGACCCGGGGGGGAGACCCAGTACTTC
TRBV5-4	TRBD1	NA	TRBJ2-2	CASSTRQGENTGELFF	TGTGCCAGCAGCACCCGACAGGGGGAGAACACCGGGGAGCTGTTTTTT
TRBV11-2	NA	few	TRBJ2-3	CASSLVVGGGVTQYF	TGTGCCAGCAGCTTAGTCGTGGGAGGGGGTGTTACGCAGTATTTT
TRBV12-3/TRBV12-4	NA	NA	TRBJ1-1	CASSPSRSNTEAFF	TGTGCCAGCAGCCCGTCCCGGTCGAACACTGAAGCTTTCTTT
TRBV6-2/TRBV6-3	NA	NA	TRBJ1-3	CASSYSQQSSGNTIYF	TGTGCCAGCAGTTACTCGCAACAGAGCTCTGGAAACACCATATATTTT
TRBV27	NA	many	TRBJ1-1	CASSLTPNTEAFF	TGTGCCAGCAGCTTAACACCAAACACTGAAGCTTTCTTT
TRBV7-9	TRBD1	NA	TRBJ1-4	CASSPDRAGNEKLFF	TGTGCCAGCAGCCCCGACAGGGCTGGTAATGAAAAACTGTTTTTT
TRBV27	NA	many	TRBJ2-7	CASSSFSGYEQYF	TGTGCCAGCAGTTCGTTTAGTGGGTACGAGCAGTACTTC
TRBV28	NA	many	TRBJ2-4	CASSGPGLPEQYF	TGTGCCAGCAGTGGACCGGGACTCCCTGAACAGTACTTC
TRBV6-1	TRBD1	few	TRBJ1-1	CASTLWQGDDTEAFF	TGTGCCAGCACCCTGTGGCAGGGGGATGACACTGAAGCTTTCTTT
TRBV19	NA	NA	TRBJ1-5	CASSDADRQPQHF	TGTGCCAGTAGTGACGCTGACAGACAGCCCCAGCATTTT
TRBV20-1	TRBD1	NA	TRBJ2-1	CSAERDRVYNEQFF	TGCAGTGCCGAACGGGACAGGGTCTACAATGAGCAGTTCTTC
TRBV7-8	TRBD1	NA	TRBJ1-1	CASSRTGGGAEAFF	TGTGCCAGCAGCCGGACAGGGGGGGGGGCTGAAGCTTTCTTT
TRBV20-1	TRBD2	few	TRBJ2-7	CSATRTSGRFEQYF	TGCAGTGCTACCCGGACTAGCGGGAGGTTCGAGCAGTACTTC
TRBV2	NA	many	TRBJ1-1	CASSESIRVGTEAFF	TGTGCCAGCAGTGAGTCTATCAGGGTCGGCACTGAAGCTTTCTTT
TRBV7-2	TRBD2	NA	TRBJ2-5	CASSLAAGGLGAQYF	TGTGCCAGCAGCTTAGCAGCGGGAGGCCTGGGGGCCCAGTACTTC
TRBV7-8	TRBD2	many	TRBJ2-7	CASSPRTSGGYEQYF	TGTGCCAGCAGCCCAAGGACTAGCGGGGGCTACGAGCAGTACTTC
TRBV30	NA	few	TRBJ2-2	CAWSPGGTGELFF	TGTGCCTGGAGCCCAGGGGGGACCGGGGAGCTGTTTTTT
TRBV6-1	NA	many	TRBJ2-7	CASRRDISYEQYF	TGTGCCAGCAGACGGGACATCTCCTACGAGCAGTACTTC
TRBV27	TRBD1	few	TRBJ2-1	CASSMKAPGQKYNEQFF	TGTGCCAGCAGCATGAAAGCACCGGGACAGAAGTACAATGAGCAGTTCTTC
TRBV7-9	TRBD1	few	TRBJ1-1	CASSEDRGVNTEAFF	TGTGCCAGCAGCGAGGACAGGGGAGTGAACACTGAAGCTTTCTTT
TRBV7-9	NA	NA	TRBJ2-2	CASSLLLGVSALPGTGELFF	TGTGCCAGCAGCTTACTTCTGGGAGTTAGCGCGCTCCCCGGCACCGGGGAGCTGTTTTTT
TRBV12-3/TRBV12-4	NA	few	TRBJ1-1	CASSLKFAEAFF	TGTGCCAGCAGTTTAAAGTTCGCTGAAGCTTTCTTT
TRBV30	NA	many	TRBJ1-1	CAWRRRTNTEAFF	TGTGCCTGGAGGAGAAGGACCAACACTGAAGCTTTCTTT
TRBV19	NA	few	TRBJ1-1	CASSIDRENTEAFF	TGTGCCAGTAGTATTGACAGAGAAAACACTGAAGCTTTCTTT
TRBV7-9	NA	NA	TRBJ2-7	CASSDRTGPSSYEQYF	TGTGCCAGCAGCGATCGAACAGGACCCTCCTCCTACGAGCAGTACTTC
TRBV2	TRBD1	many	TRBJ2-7	CASSRDSTYEQYF	TGTGCCAGCAGCCGGGACAGCACCTACGAGCAGTACTTC
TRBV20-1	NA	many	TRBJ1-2	CSAPTQSYGYTF	TGCAGTGCACCTACCCAAAGCTATGGCTACACCTTC
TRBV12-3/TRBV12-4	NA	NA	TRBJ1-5	CASSLAGGGPQHF	TGTGCCAGCAGTTTAGCTGGGGGAGGGCCCCAGCATTTT
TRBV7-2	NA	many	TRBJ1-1	CASSLSGGPNTEAFF	TGTGCCAGCAGTTTATCTGGGGGTCCGAACACTGAAGCTTTCTTT
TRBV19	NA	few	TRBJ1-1	CASSSSQEAFF	TGTGCCAGTAGTTCCTCCCAAGAAGCTTTCTTT
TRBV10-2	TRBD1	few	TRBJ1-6	CASREDRGTISPLHF	TGCGCCAGCAGAGAAGACAGGGGTACGATTTCACCCCTCCACTTT
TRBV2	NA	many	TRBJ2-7	CASRREANSYEQYF	TGTGCCAGCAGGAGGGAAGCGAATTCCTACGAGCAGTACTTC
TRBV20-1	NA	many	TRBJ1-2	CSASTGMIYGYTF	TGCAGTGCTTCTACAGGGATGATCTATGGCTACACCTTC
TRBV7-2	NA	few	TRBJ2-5	CASSSLTGSWTQYF	TGTGCCAGCAGCTCCCTGACCGGAAGTTGGACCCAGTACTTC
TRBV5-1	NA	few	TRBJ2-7	CASRGATETYEQYF	TGCGCCAGCAGGGGGGCGACAGAAACTTACGAGCAGTACTTC
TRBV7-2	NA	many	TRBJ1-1	CASSSDGLEAFF	TGTGCCAGCAGCTCCGACGGGTTAGAAGCTTTCTTT
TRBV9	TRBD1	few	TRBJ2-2	CASSIQTGGLSNTGELFF	TGTGCCAGCAGCATCCAGACAGGGGGTCTTTCGAACACCGGGGAGCTGTTTTTT
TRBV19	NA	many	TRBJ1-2	CASRQGDYGYTF	TGTGCCAGTAGACAGGGTGACTATGGCTACACCTTC
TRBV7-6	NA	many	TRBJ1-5	CASSLDGGPQHF	TGTGCCAGCAGCTTAGATGGAGGCCCCCAGCATTTT
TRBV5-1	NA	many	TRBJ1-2	CASSLRSLTSTNYGYTF	TGCGCCAGCAGCCTCCGCTCCCTAACATCCACTAACTATGGCTACACCTTC
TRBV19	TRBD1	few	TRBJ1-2	CASAPRGLQGYTF	TGTGCCAGTGCTCCCAGGGGGCTTCAAGGCTACACCTTC
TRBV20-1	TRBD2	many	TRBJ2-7	CSARPRAGGPYEQYF	TGCAGTGCTCGTCCTAGGGCGGGAGGGCCGTACGAGCAGTACTTC
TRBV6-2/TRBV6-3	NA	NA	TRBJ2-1	CASRRFPEDFSYNEQFF	TGTGCCAGCAGACGATTTCCGGAGGACTTCTCCTACAATGAGCAGTTCTTC
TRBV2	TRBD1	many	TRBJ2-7	CASTARDSPYEQYF	TGTGCCAGCACCGCCCGGGACAGTCCCTACGAGCAGTACTTC
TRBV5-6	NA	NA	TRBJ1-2	CASSLGQRTYYGYTF	TGTGCCAGCAGCTTGGGACAGAGGACATACTATGGCTACACCTTC
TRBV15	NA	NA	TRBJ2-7	CATSRDLGIYEQYF	TGTGCCACCAGCAGAGATCTAGGCATCTACGAGCAGTACTTC
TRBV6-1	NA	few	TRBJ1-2	CASSRRRAGDYGYTF	TGTGCCAGCAGCCGGAGAAGGGCCGGGGACTATGGCTACACCTTC
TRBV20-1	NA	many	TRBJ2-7	CSARMTLDEQYF	TGCAGTGCTAGAATGACCCTAGACGAGCAGTACTTC
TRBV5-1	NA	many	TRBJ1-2	CASSLSQGSGYTF	TGCGCCAGCAGCTTGTCACAGGGTAGCGGCTACACCTTC
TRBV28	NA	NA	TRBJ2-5	CASSLGRRQHQETQYF	TGCGCCAGCAGCTTGGGTCGCCGACAGCACCAAGAGACCCAGTACTTC
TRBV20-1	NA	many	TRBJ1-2	CSALHGYDGYTF	TGCAGTGCGCTACACGGCTACGATGGCTACACCTTC
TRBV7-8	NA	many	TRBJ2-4	CASSLELTGSSSLNIQYF	TGTGCCAGCAGCTTAGAACTTACAGGAAGCTCTAGTTTAAACATTCAGTACTTC
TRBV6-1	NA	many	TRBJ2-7	CASSRLSSVTYEQYF	TGTGCCAGCAGTCGACTCTCCTCAGTGACCTACGAGCAGTACTTC
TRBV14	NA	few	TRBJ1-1	CASSQVRSTPREAFF	TGTGCCAGCAGCCAAGTCAGAAGTACACCTCGTGAAGCTTTCTTT